The rows below give T cell receptor beta chains drawn from one sample of a study of T cells in localized non-small cell lung cancer. Using immunoSEQ multiplex PCR, the repertoire was profiled, and TCRdb retains in-frame clones only, with some absent. The table lists around 24,000 clones, roughly 90% of them singletons. The input for sequencing was peripheral blood, taken before any cancer treatment. Receptor source: a male donor aged 60 or over with stage I squamous cell lung carcinoma. Each CDR3 is given with its conserved first and last residue. The order of the fields is V gene, CDR3 protein.

V: TRBV19; CDR3: CASSSHSNQPQHF
V: TRBV30; CDR3: CAWRDPNRWGTYEQYF
V: TRBV29-1; CDR3: CSILRGGSGSTNNEQFF
V: TRBV30; CDR3: CAVGDRFNTGELFF
V: TRBV15; CDR3: CATSAQGPTGEKVDTF
V: TRBV9; CDR3: CASSVGSGNQPQHF
V: TRBV19; CDR3: CASGDRVAHF
V: TRBV11-3; CDR3: CASSPEGAGDEQFF
V: TRBV28; CDR3: CASSSPHVPPANYGYTF
V: TRBV5-4; CDR3: CASSLVGLTKGADYEQYF
V: TRBV6-4; CDR3: CASSDFLRFF
V: TRBV6-4; CDR3: CASSDTDRPTEAFF
V: TRBV15; CDR3: CATSRDGPGDYTF
V: TRBV7-9; CDR3: CASSPWLGAGETQYF
V: TRBV6-6; CDR3: CASRGRLFGEQFF
V: TRBV11-2; CDR3: CASSLGVGTSGGTQYF
V: TRBV30; CDR3: CAWGTGTPTEAFF
V: TRBV4-2; CDR3: CASSQVKGARTEAFF
V: TRBV7-8; CDR3: CASSFGGTSTDTQYF
V: TRBV7-2; CDR3: CASSRKGITGELFF
V: TRBV28; CDR3: CASSVGTSPLHF
V: TRBV18; CDR3: CASSPVEANTGELFF
V: TRBV25-1; CDR3: CASSEEPGVYGYTF
V: TRBV18; CDR3: CASSPGDSLNQPQHF
V: TRBV19; CDR3: CASRRRTGEGETQYF
V: TRBV7-2; CDR3: CASSSASNNQPQHF
V: TRBV27; CDR3: CASSLGIAGGRNTQYF
V: TRBV20-1; CDR3: CSARFGQTAFF
V: TRBV5-1; CDR3: CASSAGTGNAGNTIYF
V: TRBV30; CDR3: CAWSSWTSGGNEQFF
V: TRBV7-3; CDR3: CASSRGTVNEQFF
V: TRBV7-9; CDR3: CASSLGGQGYSTDTQYF
V: TRBV19; CDR3: CASTGVGELFF
V: TRBV7-8; CDR3: CASSLLQGPSGIQYF
V: TRBV2; CDR3: CASSEGTAYSPLHF
V: TRBV18; CDR3: CASSLQQGDYEQYF
V: TRBV6-5; CDR3: CASSYETSGAHEQYF
V: TRBV2; CDR3: CASSLGSDTQYF